These 28 T cell receptor beta chains came from one sample sequenced in a study of blood T cell repertoires in COVID-19. Sequenced by immunoSEQ multiplex PCR; TCRdb stores in-frame clones only, minus some. The table records about 87,000 clones, around 85% of them present only once. Sequencing was performed on peripheral blood. These receptors were obtained from a woman of 80 years or more with active or convalescent COVID-19.

The chain carries TRBV7-8 and TRBJ2-2, with D possibly being TRBD2 (6 bases). The V gene lost 4 bases and the J gene lost 3 bases, with 12 bases spanning the gap. From germline, CDR1 is SGHVS and CDR2 FQNEAQ. This CDR3 has 15 residues. CDR3 in DNA: TGTGCCAGCAGCTCCGGGGGAATATACACCGGGGAGCTGTTTTTT. Translating gives CASSSGGIYTGELFF.

This sequence joins TRBV30 and TRBJ2-2; D gene unclear. CDR3 length: 12 amino acids. Trimming took off 4 bases at V and 1 base at J, with 4 bases between the two ends. Germline V gene sequence: CDR1 GTSNPN, CDR2 SVGIG (reference sequence). The CDR3 nucleotides are TGTGCCTGGACAGGGAACACCGGGGAGCTGTTTTTT. Translating gives CAWTGNTGELFF.

This clone was found a few times. The V call is TRBV18, the J call TRBJ1-1; tentative D call: TRBD1 (5 bases). CDR1 is KGHSH, CDR2 LQKENI, per germline. The V gene lost 2 bases and the J gene lost 0 bases, with 13 bases spanning the gap. The CDR3 has 16 amino acids. CDR3 DNA sequence: TGTGCCAGCTCACCATTACAGTCGGACATGAACACTGAAGCTTTCTTT. It yields the protein CASSPLQSDMNTEAFF.

This chain connects TRBV5-4 to TRBJ1-1, with 7 bases lining up with TRBD1. The V gene's germline CDR1 is SGHNT and CDR2 YYREEE (reference sequence). This CDR3 region has 15 residues. The ends lost 3 bases at V and 5 bases at J; junction bases unmatched: 10. The CDR3 protein is CASSSGNRGGTEAFF. DNA of the CDR3: TGTGCCAGCAGCTCGGGCAACAGGGGCGGAACTGAAGCTTTCTTT.

This clone was counted at least ten times. The sample holds other DNA sequences that translate to the same CDR3. This rearrangement joins TRBV12-3 or TRBV12-4 to TRBJ1-4; 7 bases map to TRBD1. This CDR3 is 13 amino acids long. V was pared by 2 bases and J by 7 bases, with 1 base of the junction left unmatched. The chain's CDR3 is CASSLYRGEKLFF. DNA for the CDR3: TGTGCCAGCAGTTTATACAGGGGTGAAAAACTGTTTTTT.

This chain links TRBV28 with TRBJ2-7, with 7 positions matching TRBD1. Trimming cost V 4 bases and J 2 bases; bases outside gene matches: 5. Germline assignment: CDR1 MDHEN and CDR2 SYDVKM. The CDR3 is 14 amino acids. The CDR3 reads CASSSGQATYEQYF. The CDR3 DNA sequence: TGTGCCAGCAGTTCCGGACAGGCGACCTACGAGCAGTACTTC.

This clone was seen only once. The chain has TRBV7-9 and TRBJ2-2; 13 bases align to TRBD2. J lost 15 bases, V lost 5 bases, and 6 bases had no gene match. CDR1 SEHNR and CDR2 FQNEAQ come from the germline V gene (reference sequence). This CDR3 contains 13 residues. The CDR3 DNA reads as TGTGCCAGCAGCCCGGGACTAGCGGGGACCATGTTTTTT. Translated, it gives CASSPGLAGTMFF.

This clone was observed a handful of times. The rearrangement joins TRBV6-5 to TRBJ2-3; TRBD2 agrees at 10 bases. CDR1 is MNHEY and CDR2 is SVGAGI in the germline V gene. This CDR3 is built from 14 residues. Trimming at V came to 10 bases and at J to 7 bases, leaving 11 bases not matched to a gene. The CDR3 DNA follows: TGTGCCACCCGGGCTAGCGGGAGTCTAAATACGCAGTATTTT. Residues: CATRASGSLNTQYF.

This clone is a singleton in its sample. This chain joins TRBV9 and TRBJ2-6; no clear D gene. The CDR3 has 13 residues. Germline V gene lookup returns CDR1 SGDLS and CDR2 YYNGEE. V lost 0 bases and J 4 bases, leaving 2 bases between the germline ends. The CDR3 DNA is TGTGCCAGCAGCGTAGCAGGGGCCAACGTCCTGACTTTC. Encoded protein: CASSVAGANVLTF.

The genes are TRBV27 and TRBJ1-4; 9 positions match TRBD1. Germline-derived CDR1 and CDR2 are MNHEY and SMNVEV (reference sequence). The J segment lost 7 bases and the V segment lost 6 bases, leaving 6 bases of the junction unmatched. CDR3 length: 14 amino acids. DNA of the CDR3: TGTGCCAGCAGGCGGACAGGGGTGGGTGAAAAACTGTTTTTT. Translated, it gives CASRRTGVGEKLFF. Full variable domain (outside the CDR3, taken from reference TRBV27 and TRBJ1-4): EAQVTQNPRYLITVTGKKLTVTCSQNMNHEYMSWYRQDPGLGLRQIYYSMNVEVTDKGDVPEGYKVSRKEKRNFPLILESPSPNQTSLYFCASRRTGVGEKLFFGSGTQLSVL.

This chain connects TRBV4-3 to TRBJ2-7; 7 bases line up with TRBD1. The junction had 15 bases not matched to a gene; V was cut back by 5 bases and J by 2 bases. This CDR3 is 17 amino acids long. Germline V gene lookup returns CDR1 LGHNA and CDR2 YSLEER. The CDR3 DNA reads as TGCGCCAGCAGCTTTGCCGGTGCCGGGGACAGTACCTACGAGCAGTACTTC. Encoded protein: CASSFAGAGDSTYEQYF.

V and J are TRBV7-9 and TRBJ2-3; 9 bases are shared with TRBD1. Germline CDR1 and CDR2: SEHNR and FQNEAQ (reference sequence). The CDR3 loop spans 16 amino acids. J was trimmed by 5 bases and V by 5 bases; bases with no gene match: 11. CDR3 nucleotides: TGTGCCAGCAGCATAGGGACAGGGATCTTAGTAGATACGCAGTATTTT. Translation: CASSIGTGILVDTQYF.

This sequence joins TRBV5-4 and TRBJ2-1; 8 nucleotides agree with TRBD1. Germline CDR1 reads SGHNT; CDR2 reads YYREEE (reference sequence). The CDR3 is made up of 14 amino acids. V shed 4 bases, J shed 5 bases, and the junction held 5 bases outside the gene matches. The CDR3 DNA reads as TGTGCCAGCAGCCCAGGGACAGGCCACAATGAGCAGTTCTTC. It codes for CASSPGTGHNEQFF.

The chain has TRBV6-5 and TRBJ1-2; D is undetermined. In germline, CDR1 is MNHEY, CDR2 SVGAGI. CDR3 length: 14 residues. Trimming stripped 2 bases from V and 4 bases from J, with 11 bases between. The CDR3 protein is CASSYASPLYGYTF. The CDR3 DNA reads TGTGCCAGCAGTTACGCTAGCCCACTCTATGGCTACACCTTC.

This chain joins TRBV6-2 or TRBV6-3 and TRBJ1-5; unclear D gene. Between the trimmed V and J ends, which lost 2 bases and 1 base, there was a span of 9 bases. This CDR3 is 15 amino acids long. In germline, CDR1 is MNHEY, CDR2 SVGEGT. The CDR3 bases are TGTGCCAGCAGTTACCCCCTCCGGAGCAATCAGCCCCAGCATTTT. It is translated as CASSYPLRSNQPQHF.

The chain uses TRBV4-1 and TRBJ1-2; D is ambiguous. The V and J ends lost 2 bases and 6 bases respectively, with 19 bases between them. CDR1 and CDR2 (germline): MGHRA, YSYEKL. The CDR3 consists of 16 residues. This CDR3 is CASSQLNRLREDGYTF. The CDR3 region has the DNA TGCGCCAGCAGCCAACTAAATCGACTTCGAGAGGATGGCTACACCTTC.

This sequence joins TRBV27 and TRBJ2-1; D is ambiguous. V was cut by 4 bases and J by 4 bases, with 14 bases left in between. The germline gives CDR1 MNHEY, CDR2 SMNVEV (reference sequence). This CDR3 has 15 amino acids. CDR3 residues: CASSSSSNPYNEQFF. The CDR3 DNA reads as TGTGCCAGCAGTTCATCGAGTAACCCTTACAATGAGCAGTTCTTC.

In DNA, the CDR3 is TGTGCCAGCAGCCGGACAGGGACGGATGGCTACACCTTC. It translates to CASSRTGTDGYTF. The V gene is TRBV3-1 (or the pseudogene TRBV3-2), the J gene TRBJ1-2; 8 bases agree with TRBD1. CDR1 is LGHDT, CDR2 YNNKEL, per germline (reference sequence). With V trimmed by 4 bases and J by 6 bases, 4 bases remained unmatched. The CDR3 contains 13 residues.

The chain couples TRBV9 to TRBJ2-4; 9 nucleotides agree with TRBD2. Germline V gene data show CDR1 as SGDLS and CDR2 as YYNGEE. The CDR3 is 16 amino acids. Trimming at V came to 0 bases and at J to 1 base, leaving 2 bases not matched to a gene. The CDR3 DNA follows: TGTGCCAGCAGCGTAGATGCGGGGGGGGCCAAAAACATTCAGTACTTC. Translated, it gives CASSVDAGGAKNIQYF.

V gene TRBV5-6 combines with J gene TRBJ2-3; 8 bases are a match to TRBD2. The length of the CDR3 is 16 residues. The V and J ends lost 3 bases and 2 bases, in that order; junction bases with no gene match: 8. Germline V CDR1 and CDR2: SGHDT, YYEEEE. In DNA form, the CDR3 reads TGTGCCAGCAGCTCGATAGCGGGGTTATTCACAGATACGCAGTATTTT. Translated, it gives CASSSIAGLFTDTQYF. Combining the CDR3 with reference TRBV5-6 and TRBJ2-3 gives the whole variable domain DAGVTQSPTHLIKTRGQQVTLRCSPKSGHDTVSWYQQALGQGPQFIFQYYEEEERQRGNFPDRFSGHQFPNYSSELNVNALLLGDSALYLCASSSIAGLFTDTQYFGPGTRLTVL.

CDR3 in DNA: TGTGCCAGTAGTAAGGGGGCAACTAATGAAAAACTGTTTTTT. As protein: CASSKGATNEKLFF. The chain couples TRBV19 to TRBJ1-4; D may be TRBD1 (6 bases). The V end lost 4 bases, the J end lost 0 bases, and 6 bases lay between the germline ends. CDR1 is LNHDA, CDR2 SQIVND, per germline (reference sequence). This CDR3 is built from 14 residues.

The chain carries TRBV5-8 and TRBJ2-4, with D hard to call. The CDR3 runs to 15 residues. Germline V gene lookup returns CDR1 SGHTS and CDR2 YDEGEE. The V gene lost 4 bases and the J gene lost 0 bases, with 11 bases spanning the gap. CDR3 nucleotides: TGTGCCAGCAGCGACGGGTCTATAGCCAAAAACATTCAGTACTTC. This sequence encodes CASSDGSIAKNIQYF.

The chain is built from TRBV19 and TRBJ2-7; TRBD2 is a possible D gene (6 bases). V lost 1 base and J lost 4, with 11 bases in between. Per the germline V gene, CDR1 is LNHDA and CDR2 is SQIVND (reference sequence). The CDR3 covers 14 residues. Here the CDR3 DNA reads TGTGCCAGTAGTATAGTGGGGACTGTGTACGAGCAGTACTTC. It translates to CASSIVGTVYEQYF. Variable domain in full (rest from reference TRBV19 and TRBJ2-7): DGGITQSPKYLFRKEGQNVTLSCEQNLNHDAMYWYRQDPGQGLRLIYYSQIVNDFQKGDIAEGYSVSREKKESFPLTVTSAQKNPTAFYLCASSIVGTVYEQYFGPGTRLTVT.

The chain couples TRBV7-3 to TRBJ2-5, with TRBD2 as a possible D gene (7 bases). CDR1 SGHTA and CDR2 FQGTGA come from the germline V gene. V was shortened by 0 bases and J by 5 bases, with 13 bases between the two germline ends. The CDR3 is 15 residues long. The CDR3 here is CASSLTAGARETQYF. CDR3 nucleotide sequence: TGTGCCAGCAGCTTAACGGCGGGGGCGAGGGAGACCCAGTACTTC. Drawing the rest from reference TRBV7-3 and TRBJ2-5, the complete variable domain is GAGVSQTPSNKVTEKGKYVELRCDPISGHTALYWYRQSLGQGPEFLIYFQGTGAADDSGLPNDRFFAVRPEGSVSTLKIQRTERGDSAVYLCASSLTAGARETQYFGPGTRLLVL.

This clone was recorded only once. The J gene is TRBJ2-3, the V gene TRBV11-3; D is unclear. Trimming left V 3 bases short and J 7 bases short, with 8 bases between. Germline V lookup: CDR1 SGHNT, CDR2 YENEEA. This CDR3 is built from 12 residues. The chain's CDR3 is CASSLSPNTQYF. CDR3 DNA sequence: TGTGCCAGCAGCTTGAGTCCAAATACGCAGTATTTT. The whole variable domain, remainder taken from reference TRBV11-3 and TRBJ2-3, is EAGVVQSPRYKIIEKKQPVAFWCNPISGHNTLYWYLQNLGQGPELLIRYENEEAVDDSQLPKDRFSAERLKGVDSTLKIQPAELGDSAVYLCASSLSPNTQYFGPGTRLTVL.

The chain recombines TRBV9 with TRBJ2-1; 9 nucleotides match TRBD2. J lost 4 bases, V lost 8 bases, and 7 bases had no gene match. CDR1 and CDR2 from the germline V gene are SGDLS and YYNGEE. There are 14 residues in the CDR3. The CDR3 bases are TGTGCCAGTAGTGCGGGAGGGACTTACAATGAGCAGTTCTTC. Its translation: CASSAGGTYNEQFF.

This chain joins TRBV11-2 and TRBJ1-1; D possibly corresponds to TRBD1 (6 bases). The V and J ends lost 10 bases and 5 bases respectively, with 23 bases between them. The CDR3 extends over 15 amino acids. Per germline, CDR1 SGHAT and CDR2 FQNNGV. CDR3 sequence reads: CATRPDGGGGTEAFF. The CDR3 DNA sequence: TGTGCCACCCGCCCCGACGGGGGAGGGGGAACTGAAGCTTTCTTT.

This rearrangement joins TRBV11-2 to TRBJ2-3; TRBD2 matches 10 bases. Germline CDR1 and CDR2: SGHAT and FQNNGV. J gave up 3 bases and V 1 base, and 7 bases lay outside the gene matches. This CDR3 contains 17 residues. The CDR3 DNA reads as TGTGCCAGCAGCTTAGCGCTTACTAGCGGGGTTACAGATACGCAGTATTTT. Amino acid sequence: CASSLALTSGVTDTQYF.